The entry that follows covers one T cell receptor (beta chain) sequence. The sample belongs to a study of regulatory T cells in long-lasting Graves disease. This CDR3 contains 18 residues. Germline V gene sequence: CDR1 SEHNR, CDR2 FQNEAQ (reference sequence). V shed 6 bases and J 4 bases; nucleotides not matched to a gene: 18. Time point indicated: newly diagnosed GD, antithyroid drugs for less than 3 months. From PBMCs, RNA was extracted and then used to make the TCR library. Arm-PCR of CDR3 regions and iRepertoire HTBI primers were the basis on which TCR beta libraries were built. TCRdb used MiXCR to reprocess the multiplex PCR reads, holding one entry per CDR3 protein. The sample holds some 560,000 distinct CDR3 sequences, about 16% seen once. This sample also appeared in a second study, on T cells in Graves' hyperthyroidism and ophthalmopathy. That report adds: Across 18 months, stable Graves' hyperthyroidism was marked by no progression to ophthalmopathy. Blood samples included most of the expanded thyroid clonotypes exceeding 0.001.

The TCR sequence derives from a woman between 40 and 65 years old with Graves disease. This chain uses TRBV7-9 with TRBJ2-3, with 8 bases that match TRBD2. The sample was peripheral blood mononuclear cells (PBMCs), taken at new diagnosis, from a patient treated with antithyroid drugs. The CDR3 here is CASRLGSGGPLSPDTQYF. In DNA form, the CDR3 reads TGTGCCAGCAGGCTAGGCTCGGGGGGGCCCCTAAGCCCAGATACGCAGTATTTT.